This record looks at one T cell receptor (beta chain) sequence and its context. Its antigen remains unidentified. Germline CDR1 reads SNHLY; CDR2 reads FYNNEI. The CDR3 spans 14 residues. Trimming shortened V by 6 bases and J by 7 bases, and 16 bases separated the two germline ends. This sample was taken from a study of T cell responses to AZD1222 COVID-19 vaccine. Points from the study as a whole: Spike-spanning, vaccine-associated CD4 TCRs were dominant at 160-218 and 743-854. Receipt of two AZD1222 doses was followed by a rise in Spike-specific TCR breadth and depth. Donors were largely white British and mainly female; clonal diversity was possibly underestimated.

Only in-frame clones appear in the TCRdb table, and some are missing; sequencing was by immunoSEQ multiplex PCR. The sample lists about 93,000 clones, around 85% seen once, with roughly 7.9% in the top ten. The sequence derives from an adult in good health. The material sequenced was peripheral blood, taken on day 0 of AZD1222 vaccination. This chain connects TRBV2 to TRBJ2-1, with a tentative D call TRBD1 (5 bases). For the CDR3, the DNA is TGTGCCAGCAGCAGACAGATCGTTTGGAATGAGCAGTTCTTC. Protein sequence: CASSRQIVWNEQFF.